These 18 T cell receptor beta chains came from one sample sequenced in a study of graft-versus-host responses after intestinal transplantation. The method was immunoSEQ multiplex PCR; TCRdb's version includes in-frame clones alone and lacks a portion of them. The sample has some 40,000 clones, 90% to 95% seen once; the top ten hold around 4.8%. Source: PBMCs, taken 524 days after transplant. Source of these receptors: a human patient who received an intestinal transplant, so some T cells may come from the graft donor.

CDR3 protein: CASSSRQGADNEQFF. In DNA, the CDR3 is TGTGCCAGCAGCTCCCGACAGGGGGCCGACAATGAGCAGTTCTTC. The chain carries TRBV7-9 and TRBJ2-1; 10 bases match TRBD1. The CDR3 runs to 15 residues. Germline lookup yields CDR1 SEHNR and CDR2 FQNEAQ (reference sequence). The V and J ends lost 4 bases and 5 bases, in that order; junction bases with no gene match: 5.

The chain joins TRBV19 to TRBJ1-2, with 8 bases identical to TRBD1. Trimming took 6 bases from V and 3 from J; bases not matched to a gene: 6. The CDR3 runs to 14 residues. Germline V gene sequence: CDR1 LNHDA, CDR2 SQIVND (reference sequence). CDR3 loop: CASSPRTGHYGYTF. The CDR3, as DNA: TGTGCCAGTAGCCCGCGGACAGGGCACTATGGCTACACCTTC.

V is TRBV5-6 and J is TRBJ1-4; tentatively, D is TRBD1 (6 bases). Germline V gene data show CDR1 as SGHDT and CDR2 as YYEEEE. Trimming took off 4 bases at V and 3 bases at J, with 16 bases between the two ends. The CDR3 contains 16 residues. The CDR3, as DNA: TGTGCCAGCAGCAGACACCTTGACAGGCCTAATGAAAAACTGTTTTTT. Protein product: CASSRHLDRPNEKLFF.

This chain links TRBV5-1 with TRBJ2-5; D is possibly TRBD2 (6 bases). CDR3 length equals 15 residues. With 3 bases removed from V and 4 bases from J, the gap between germline ends came to 16 bases. Germline V lookup: CDR1 SGHRS, CDR2 YFSETQ. The CDR3 region has the DNA TGCGCCAGCAGCTGGGCCGGACTGGGAGGAGAGACCCAGTACTTC. The encoded protein is CASSWAGLGGETQYF.

The gene calls are TRBV10-2 and TRBJ2-3; 9 positions match TRBD2. The CDR3 consists of 14 residues. Germline-derived CDR1 and CDR2 are WSHSY and SAAADI. Germline trimming cut 3 bases from V and 6 bases from J; bases unmatched to any gene: 4. CDR3 region: CASSEGGRGDTQYF. CDR3 DNA sequence: TGCGCCAGCAGTGAAGGCGGGAGGGGGGATACGCAGTATTTT.

The rearrangement joins TRBV2 to TRBJ2-4, with a possible D match to TRBD2 (5 bases). Germline assignment: CDR1 SNHLY and CDR2 FYNNEI. Trimming pared 5 bases from V and 2 bases from J, leaving 22 bases between. The CDR3 is 18 amino acids. The CDR3 region has the DNA TGTGCCAGCAGTTATCTAGCCACCGAGGTCCTAACCAAAAACATTCAGTACTTC. Its translation: CASSYLATEVLTKNIQYF.

This rearrangement joins TRBV6-5 to TRBJ2-1, with a tentative D call TRBD2 (6 bases). This CDR3 spans 15 amino acids. Deletions cut 6 bases from V and 0 bases from J, with 12 bases between. Germline values: CDR1 MNHEY, CDR2 SVGAGI. The CDR3 spells CASREDGSSYNEQFF. In DNA form, the CDR3 reads TGTGCCAGCAGAGAGGACGGGAGCTCCTACAATGAGCAGTTCTTC.

A note on this clone: This CDR3 is also generated by other DNA sequences in the sample. This chain uses TRBV6-5 with TRBJ2-7; 11 bases align to TRBD2. J lost 1 base, V lost 6 bases, and 2 bases had no gene match. Germline V gene data show CDR1 as MNHEY and CDR2 as SVGAGI. The CDR3 extends over 14 amino acids. The CDR3 DNA follows: TGTGCCAGCAGCCGACTAGCGGGGTCCTACGAGCAGTACTTC. Protein: CASSRLAGSYEQYF.

V usage is TRBV6-1 and J usage is TRBJ1-2, with TRBD1 as a possible D gene (6 bases). Trimming took off 2 bases at V and 4 bases at J, with 8 bases between the two ends. This CDR3 comprises 13 residues. Germline V gene lookup returns CDR1 MNHNS and CDR2 SASEGT. CDR3 DNA: TGTGCCAGCAGTGAACAGGGGATCTATGGCTACACCTTC. Translated, it gives CASSEQGIYGYTF.

The chain links TRBV5-1 to TRBJ2-5, with 8 nucleotides matching TRBD1. The CDR3 is 13 amino acids. J gave up 5 bases and V 4 bases, and 4 bases lay outside the gene matches. CDR1 is SGHRS, CDR2 YFSETQ, per germline. The CDR3 DNA follows: TGCGCCAGCAGCCTACGACAGGGGGAGACCCAGTACTTC. It translates to CASSLRQGETQYF.

This clone was observed once. V usage is TRBV5-6 and J usage is TRBJ2-7; D may be TRBD2 (5 bases). V was pared by 4 bases and J by 3 bases, with 20 bases between. The CDR3 loop spans 16 amino acids. Germline values: CDR1 SGHDT, CDR2 YYEEEE. This chain's CDR3 is CASSPAGVGGFYEQYF. The CDR3 DNA reads TGTGCCAGCAGCCCTGCCGGGGTGGGTGGGTTCTACGAGCAGTACTTC.

V is TRBV27 and J is TRBJ2-7, with no clear D. Germline V gene sequence: CDR1 MNHEY, CDR2 SMNVEV (reference sequence). This CDR3 has 16 amino acids. V was trimmed by 10 bases and J by 3 bases, leaving 25 bases between them. CDR3 DNA sequence: TGTGCCAACCCGACGTTCCCCGGTACCGAAAACTACGAGCAGTACTTC. It yields the protein CANPTFPGTENYEQYF.

This clone was observed a single time. V gene TRBV7-2 combines with J gene TRBJ2-3; the D call may be TRBD1 or TRBD2 (5 bases each). Trimming took off 1 base at V and 4 bases at J, with 21 bases between the two ends. CDR1 is SGHTA and CDR2 is FQGNSA in the germline V gene. The CDR3 is 18 residues long. CDR3 bases: TGTGCCAGCAGCTTAGAGGAGGAGGCTATTAGGGGCGCAGATACGCAGTATTTT. This sequence encodes CASSLEEEAIRGADTQYF.

The chain joins TRBV20-1 to TRBJ2-1, with D tentatively TRBD1 or TRBD2 (5 bases each). This CDR3 has 11 residues. CDR1 is DFQATT, CDR2 SNEGSKA, per germline (reference sequence). CDR3 protein: CKTGLNNEQFF. The CDR3 DNA reads TGCAAAACAGGACTGAACAATGAGCAGTTCTTC.

The V call is TRBV28, the J call TRBJ2-5; D is tentatively TRBD1 or TRBD2 (5 bases each). V lost 5 bases and J lost 2, with 12 bases in between. The germline V gene encodes CDR1 MDHEN and CDR2 SYDVKM. The CDR3 is made up of 14 amino acids. In DNA form, the CDR3 reads TGTGCCAGCAGTGCTCCGGGGCTACAAGAGACCCAGTACTTC. Translation: CASSAPGLQETQYF.

The chain employs TRBV12-2 and TRBJ2-1; TRBD2 reflects the table's D call only, with no check against the DNA. TRBV12-2 is a pseudogene locus. CDR3 length: 17 residues. In nucleotides, the CDR3 is TGTGCAAGTCGCTTAGCGGGGCGGGAGAGCTCCTACAATGAGCAGTTCTTC. Amino acid sequence: CASRLAGRESSYNEQFF.

The V and J genes are TRBV28 and TRBJ2-7, with TRBD2 matching 7 bases. The germline V gene has CDR1 MDHEN and CDR2 SYDVKM. Losses at the gene ends were 8 bases for V and 3 bases for J; bases not matched to a gene: 7. There are 13 residues in the CDR3. The CDR3 bases are TGTGCCAGCGGGAACGGGAGGAGCTACGAGCAGTACTTC. Translated: CASGNGRSYEQYF. Variable domain in full (rest from reference TRBV28 and TRBJ2-7): DVKVTQSSRYLVKRTGEKVFLECVQDMDHENMFWYRQDPGLGLRLIYFSYDVKMKEKGDIPEGYSVSREKKERFSLILESASTNQTSMYLCASGNGRSYEQYFGPGTRLTVT.

This chain links TRBV13 with TRBJ2-1, with 7 bases aligning to TRBD2. Unmatched junction bases numbered 9, after V lost 2 bases and J lost 2 bases. The germline V gene encodes CDR1 PRHDT and CDR2 FYEKMQ (reference sequence). The CDR3 spans 17 residues. The DNA of the CDR3 is TGTGCCAGCAGCTTATACTCTGCGGGAGTTGCCTACAATGAGCAGTTCTTC. Protein product: CASSLYSAGVAYNEQFF.